The 30 T cell receptor beta chains in this list originate from one sample, sequenced in a study of T-cell reconstitution after alpha-beta-depleted transplantation in children. Unique molecular identifiers were used in preparing the TCRbeta library. TCRdb itself ran the PCR reads through MiXCR, one entry per CDR3 protein. Of a few hundred thousand distinct CDR3 sequences listed, about a tenth are singletons. The sample consisted of PBMCs, taken before TCRalphabeta/CD19-depleted stem cell transplant. These receptors originate from a child younger than two with acute myeloid leukemia, due to receive a stem cell transplant.

This clonotype was observed many times. The chain carries TRBV9 and TRBJ2-2; possible D gene TRBD2, 5 bases. The CDR3 consists of 13 residues. V lost 6 bases and J lost 2, with 8 bases in between. Germline V gives CDR1 SGDLS, CDR2 YYNGEE. The CDR3 DNA is TGTGCCAGCATGGCGGGTAACACCGGGGAGCTGTTTTTT. As protein: CASMAGNTGELFF.

In its sample, this clonotype was seen many times. The rearrangement joins TRBV5-1 to TRBJ2-3; weak D call: TRBD2 (5 bases). The CDR3 is 14 residues long. V gave up 5 bases and J gave up 5 bases, with 15 bases separating them. CDR1 and CDR2 (germline): SGHRS, YFSETQ. CDR3 residues: CASRLLGQRDTQYF. As DNA, the CDR3 is TGCGCCAGCAGGTTACTAGGTCAGAGAGATACGCAGTATTTT.

This rearrangement joins TRBV18 to TRBJ2-3; D call uncertain. Germline V lookup: CDR1 KGHSH, CDR2 LQKENI. Deletions cut 1 base from V and 2 bases from J, with 4 bases between. This CDR3 spans 13 amino acids. This chain's CDR3 is CASSPQDTDTQYF. In nucleotides, the CDR3 is TGTGCCAGCTCACCACAGGACACAGATACGCAGTATTTT.

A word on this clonotype: Possible read error: a much larger clone is one base away. In this CDR3 the conserved last residue, phenylalanine or tryptophan, is missing, so a read error is likely. J is TRBJ2-1 and V is TRBV7-3; 7 nucleotides line up with TRBD2. Losses at the gene ends were 4 bases for V and 3 bases for J; bases not matched to a gene: 3. The CDR3 totals 14 residues. Germline V lookup: CDR1 SGHTA, CDR2 FQGTGA. The CDR3, as DNA: TGTGCCAGCAGCTCCCTAGCGGTCTACAATGAGCAGTTCTCC. It yields the protein CASSSLAVYNEQFS.

V usage is TRBV12-3 or TRBV12-4 and J usage is TRBJ2-3; D is undetermined. Trimming cost V 2 bases and J 6 bases, with 12 bases left between them. This CDR3 has 14 amino acids. The CDR3 loop reads CASSLRSVADTQYF. DNA for the CDR3: TGTGCCAGCAGTTTACGTAGTGTTGCGGATACGCAGTATTTT.

There are many counts of this clonotype. V and J are TRBV20-1 and TRBJ1-1; no clear D gene. The CDR3 runs to 13 residues. Germline loops: CDR1 DFQATT, CDR2 SNEGSKA (reference sequence). The V end lost 2 bases, the J end lost 7 bases, and 14 bases lay between the germline ends. CDR3 sequence (DNA): TGCAGTGCTAGAAGGCCTGGGTACGATGAAGCTTTCTTT. Translating gives CSARRPGYDEAFF.

This clonotype came up many times. J is TRBJ2-7 and V is TRBV20-1; no clear D gene. The V and J ends lost 6 bases and 6 bases respectively, with 15 bases between them. The CDR3 covers 12 residues. Germline V CDR1 and CDR2: DFQATT, SNEGSKA (reference sequence). CDR3 DNA: TGCAGTGCAACTCCCGGCGCCGTCGAGCAGTACTTC. The encoded protein is CSATPGAVEQYF.

In its sample, this clonotype was seen many times. This chain joins TRBV29-1 and TRBJ1-2, with no clear D. This CDR3 comprises 11 residues. CDR1 and CDR2 from the germline V gene are SQVTM and ANQGSEA. Trimming cost V 4 bases and J 4 bases, with 7 bases left between them. This chain's CDR3 is CSVASSYGYTF. The CDR3 DNA follows: TGCAGCGTTGCGTCGTCCTATGGCTACACCTTC.

The table lists this clonotype with many counts. The rearrangement uses TRBV3-1 and TRBJ2-3; D ambiguous. This CDR3 has 15 amino acids. Trimming pared 0 bases from V and 0 bases from J, leaving 7 bases between. CDR1 LGHDT and CDR2 YNNKEL come from the germline V gene (reference sequence). The CDR3 DNA follows: TGTGCCAGCAGCCAAGAGGGCAGTAGCACAGATACGCAGTATTTT. Translating gives CASSQEGSSTDTQYF.

This clonotype was observed at least ten times. The chain is built from TRBV7-9 and TRBJ1-1; D gene uncertain. CDR1 and CDR2 (germline): SEHNR, FQNEAQ (reference sequence). Trimming pared 2 bases from V and 1 base from J, leaving 8 bases between. This CDR3 is 14 amino acids long. The CDR3 coding sequence is TGTGCCAGCAGCTTAAGTCTCGGGAACACTGAAGCTTTCTTT. It specifies CASSLSLGNTEAFF.

This clonotype has a count of ten or more. V usage is TRBV19 and J usage is TRBJ1-5; the match to TRBD1 covers 9 bases. The CDR3 is made up of 13 amino acids. From germline, CDR1 is LNHDA and CDR2 SQIVND (reference sequence). The V gene end was trimmed by 4 bases and the J gene end by 7 bases; junction bases not matched to a gene: 2. For the CDR3, the DNA is TGTGCCAGTAGTAGAGACAGGGGGCAGCCCCAGCATTTT. Residues: CASSRDRGQPQHF.

This clonotype has ten or more counts. J is TRBJ1-1 and V is TRBV5-1; D is possibly TRBD1 (5 bases). CDR3 length equals 15 residues. The V end was cut by 4 bases, the J end by 0 bases, with 13 bases between. The germline CDR1 and CDR2 sequences are SGHRS and YFSETQ. The CDR3: CASSQTQGVNTEAFF. CDR3 DNA: TGCGCCAGCAGCCAAACCCAAGGGGTGAACACTGAAGCTTTCTTT.

This clonotype appeared many times. The V and J genes are TRBV3-1 and TRBJ2-1, with TRBD2 identical over 8 bases. This CDR3 is 15 amino acids long. CDR1 and CDR2 from the germline V gene are LGHDT and YNNKEL (reference sequence). The junction had 8 bases not matched to a gene; V was cut back by 1 base and J by 9 bases. The CDR3, as DNA: TGTGCCAGCAGCCAAGTAGCAGCGGGAGCTGGTGAGCAGTTCTTC. Its translation is CASSQVAAGAGEQFF.

There are a few counts of this clonotype. The chain has TRBV7-3 and TRBJ2-3; D possibly matches TRBD1 or TRBD2 (6 bases each). V was pared by 6 bases and J by 4 bases, with 17 bases between. The germline gives CDR1 SGHTA, CDR2 FQGTGA. The length of the CDR3 is 15 residues. As DNA, the CDR3 is TGTGCCAGCAGTCCCGGGGGCCCGAAGGCAGATACGCAGTATTTT. Amino acid sequence: CASSPGGPKADTQYF.

Turning to this clonotype: A read error may be the cause here, since a much bigger clone is one base away. This chain connects TRBV27 to TRBJ1-1; D gene uncertain. This CDR3 contains 13 residues. From germline, CDR1 is MNHEY and CDR2 SMNVEV (reference sequence). The CDR3 DNA sequence: TGTGCCATCAGTTTATCCTGGGACACTGAAGCTTTCTTT. It encodes CAISLSWDTEAFF.

This clonotype appeared many times. The chain carries TRBV7-2 and TRBJ2-7; no reliable D call. This CDR3 spans 11 amino acids. V lost 4 bases and J lost 2, with 3 bases in between. Germline CDR1 and CDR2: SGHTA and FQGNSA. DNA of the CDR3: TGTGCCAGCAGCTCCGCCTACGAGCAGTACTTC. It specifies CASSSAYEQYF.

This clonotype was seen at least ten times. The genes are TRBV7-3 and TRBJ1-1; no clear D. Trimming shortened V by 5 bases and J by 1 base, and 14 bases separated the two germline ends. CDR1 and CDR2 from the germline V gene are SGHTA and FQGTGA. The CDR3 consists of 15 residues. In DNA, the CDR3 is TGTGCCAGCAGCCTGGACGGCCAGAAGAACACTGAAGCTTTCTTT. Translating gives CASSLDGQKNTEAFF.

At least ten counts were recorded for this clonotype. The genes are TRBV29-1 and TRBJ1-1; D is possibly TRBD1 (5 bases). The germline gives CDR1 SQVTM, CDR2 ANQGSEA. The ends were cut back, 5 bases at V and 1 base at J, with 14 bases in the middle. The CDR3 is made up of 14 amino acids. CDR3 sequence reads: CSVFLLRANTEAFF. The CDR3 DNA is TGCAGCGTTTTCCTTCTCAGGGCGAACACTGAAGCTTTCTTT.

This clonotype was seen many times. CDR3 residues: CASSIPGSFGYTF. CDR3 bases: TGTGCCAGTAGTATTCCAGGCTCCTTTGGCTACACCTTC. The rearrangement uses TRBV19 and TRBJ1-2; no definite D call. The V and J ends lost 3 bases and 7 bases respectively, with 12 bases between them. This CDR3 region has 13 residues. Germline-derived CDR1 and CDR2 are LNHDA and SQIVND (reference sequence).

This clonotype was seen at least ten times. The chain recombines TRBV25-1 with TRBJ2-1; 12 positions match TRBD2. V was clipped by 4 bases and J by 6 bases; unmatched bases: 4. This CDR3 is 15 amino acids long. Germline V lookup: CDR1 MGHDK, CDR2 SYGVNS. Here the CDR3 reads CASSATSGRPNEQFF. The DNA for the CDR3 is TGTGCCAGCAGTGCAACTAGCGGGAGGCCCAATGAGCAGTTCTTC.

There are many counts of this clonotype. The J gene is TRBJ1-2, the V gene TRBV29-1; D is unclear. The V end was cut by 1 base, the J end by 2 bases, with 14 bases between. The CDR3 is 15 residues long. Germline CDR1 reads SQVTM; CDR2 reads ANQGSEA. The CDR3 DNA is TGCAGCGTTGAAGGCGCGGGGAGTTTGAACTATGGCTACACCTTC. Translated, it gives CSVEGAGSLNYGYTF.

This clonotype was seen only a few times. V is TRBV23-1 and J is TRBJ2-1; possible D gene TRBD2, 5 bases. TRBV23-1 is classed as an ORF, of uncertain function. This CDR3 is built from 12 residues. Trimming stripped 8 bases from V and 6 bases from J, with 11 bases between. The CDR3 sequence is CASERGCNEQFF. In nucleotides, the CDR3 is TGCGCCAGCGAGAGAGGGTGCAATGAGCAGTTCTTC.

CDR3 nucleotide sequence: TGTGCCAGCACCCGGTGGCGGGATGGGGAGACCCAGTACTTC. Residues: CASTRWRDGETQYF. J is TRBJ2-5 and V is TRBV5-5, with D perhaps matching TRBD2 (6 bases). The V and J ends lost 6 bases and 5 bases respectively, with 17 bases between them. CDR1 and CDR2 (germline): SGHKS, YYEKEE (reference sequence). There are 14 residues in the CDR3.

A remark on this clonotype: A much larger clone differs by one base, so this may be a read error. The genes are TRBV12-3 or TRBV12-4 and TRBJ2-3; 7 nucleotides match TRBD1. The CDR3 extends over 18 amino acids. CDR3 DNA sequence: TGTACCAGCAGTTTAGTCAGTACAGGGGCGCGGAACAGGAATACGCAGTATTTT. Protein product: CTSSLVSTGARNRNTQYF.

This clonotype was detected ten times or more. This chain connects TRBV7-9 to TRBJ1-2; D remains unclear. V was clipped by 1 base and J by 5 bases, with 14 bases between them. This CDR3 is built from 15 residues. CDR1 and CDR2 from the germline V gene are SEHNR and FQNEAQ (reference sequence). DNA for the CDR3: TGTGCCAGCAGCTTAGAGATGGGCCAATATTATGGCTACACCTTC. It specifies CASSLEMGQYYGYTF.

The table lists this clonotype with many counts. The chain recombines TRBV5-1 with TRBJ1-2; perhaps TRBD1 as D (5 bases). Trimming cost V 0 bases and J 4 bases, with 10 bases left between them. Germline CDR1 reads SGHRS; CDR2 reads YFSETQ. There are 14 residues in the CDR3. CDR3 DNA: TGCGCCAGCAGCTTGGGACAGCCCATCTATGGCTACACCTTC. This sequence encodes CASSLGQPIYGYTF.

This clonotype was recorded many times. This chain links TRBV6-5 with TRBJ2-7; D perhaps matches TRBD2 (5 bases). Trimming shortened V by 2 bases and J by 5 bases, and 10 bases separated the two germline ends. The germline CDR1 and CDR2 sequences are MNHEY and SVGAGI. CDR3 length: 13 residues. CDR3 sequence reads: CASSYADGDEQYF. The DNA for the CDR3 is TGTGCCAGCAGTTACGCTGACGGGGACGAGCAGTACTTC.

This clonotype showed up many times. This chain connects TRBV5-1 to TRBJ1-1; TRBD1 is a possible D gene (6 bases). CDR1 and CDR2 from the germline V gene are SGHRS and YFSETQ. Trimming took off 0 bases at V and 3 bases at J, with 9 bases between the two ends. This CDR3 comprises 14 residues. CDR3 residues: CASSLEGGYTEAFF. The DNA for the CDR3 is TGCGCCAGCAGCTTGGAAGGGGGATACACTGAAGCTTTCTTT.

For this clonotype: A much larger clone sits a single nucleotide away, making a read error possible. The chain carries TRBV5-1 and TRBJ2-7; TRBD1 agrees at 7 bases. This CDR3 is built from 13 residues. CDR1 is SGHRS, CDR2 YFSETQ, per germline. The CDR3 region has the DNA TGCACCAGCAGCCGAGACAGGGCGAACGAGCAGTACTTC. Protein sequence: CTSSRDRANEQYF. Drawing the rest from reference TRBV5-1 and TRBJ2-7, the complete variable domain is KAGVTQTPRYLIKTRGQQVTLSCSPISGHRSVSWYQQTPGQGLQFLFEYFSETQRNKGNFPGRFSGRQFSNSRSEMNVSTLELGDSALYLCTSSRDRANEQYFGPGTRLTVT.

This clonotype was seen at least ten times. The junction departs from the called germline gene at one end, perhaps through a read error. The rearrangement uses TRBV7-2 and TRBJ2-7; D unclear. Germline CDR1 is SGHTA and CDR2 is FQGNSA. The CDR3 consists of 12 residues. This CDR3 reads CASSPLENEKYF. The CDR3 DNA sequence: TGTGCCAGCAGCCCTCTCGAAAACGAGAAGTACTTC.